This TCR beta chain was sequenced in a study of response to subunit inactivated influenza vaccine. TCRdb re-analysed the RT-PCR reads in MiXCR, keeping a single row per CDR3 protein. Among approximately 500,000 distinct CDR3 sequences, roughly 13% were seen once, and the ten largest hold about an eighth. This clonotype turned up a few times. The CDR3 contains 15 residues. Looked up from germline, CDR1 is LGHNA and CDR2 is YNFKEQ. The V end was cut by 0 bases, the J end by 3 bases, with 12 bases between. V gene TRBV4-2 combines with J gene TRBJ2-7; possibly TRBD1 or TRBD2 for D (6 bases each). This material consisted of PBMCs from blood, taken about 40 days after vaccination. The clonotype originates from a middle-aged man who received an inactivated influenza vaccine. The CDR3, as DNA: TGTGCCAGCAGCCAAGATTGGGGGGCGGTCTACGAGCAGTACTTC. It specifies CASSQDWGAVYEQYF.